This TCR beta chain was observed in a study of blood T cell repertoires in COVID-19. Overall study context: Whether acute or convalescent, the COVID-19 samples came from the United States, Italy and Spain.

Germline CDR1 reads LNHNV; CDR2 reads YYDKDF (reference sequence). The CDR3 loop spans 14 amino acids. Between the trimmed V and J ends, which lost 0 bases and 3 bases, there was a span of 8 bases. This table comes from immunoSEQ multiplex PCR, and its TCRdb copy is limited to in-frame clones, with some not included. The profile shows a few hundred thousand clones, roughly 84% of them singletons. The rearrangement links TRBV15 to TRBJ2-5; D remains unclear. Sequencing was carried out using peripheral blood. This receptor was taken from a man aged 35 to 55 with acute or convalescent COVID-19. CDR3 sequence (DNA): TGTGCCACCAGCAGAGATCAGGCCAAAGAGACCCAGTACTTC. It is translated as CATSRDQAKETQYF.